A single T cell receptor beta chain is shown here with its context. Its antigen is not known. These data originate in a study of T cell responses to AZD1222 COVID-19 vaccine. Only in-frame clones appear in the TCRdb table, and some are missing; sequencing was by immunoSEQ multiplex PCR. Of some 100,000 clones in the sample, roughly nine tenths are singletons; the top ten hold under 3.5%. Study observations and caveats: Of spike-specific TCRs, nearly half reportedly target regions left unmutated in variants. Repertoires were sampled only after the peak T cell response. Seropositive status at baseline applied to only six AZD1222 recipients.

The germline V gene encodes CDR1 SGHTA and CDR2 FQGNSA. CDR3 length: 14 residues. V gave up 1 base and J gave up 10 bases, with 13 bases separating them. This clonotype was sampled from an adult who received the AZD1222 COVID-19 vaccine. The sample consisted of peripheral blood, taken 28 days after the second AZD1222 dose. The chain combines TRBV7-2 with TRBJ1-4; D might be TRBD1 (5 bases). For the CDR3, the DNA is TGTGCCAGCAGCTTAGACTCCGGTAGGGGAAAACTGTTTTTT. Protein product: CASSLDSGRGKLFF.